The clone carrying this T cell receptor (beta chain) occurred a few times. Its cognate antigen is unknown. The PCR employed 60 Vbeta primers together with 13 Jbeta primers. Repertoires were generated with immunoSEQ multiplex PCR, while TCRdb's copy carries only in-frame clones and drops some. The table shows around 130,000 clones, with about three quarters occurring only once. This specimen comes from a study of cytomegalovirus exposure and HLA in healthy donors. As for the study in general: Out of 180 million or so T cells, an earlier analysis found about 120 million unique TCR beta sequences in total. Broader study findings: Among TCR beta chains, those listed as cytomegalovirus-associated numbered over 150. Solely CMV serostatus was available to characterize immune exposure.

Among the donors, all were healthy bone marrow donors. CDR3 length equals 14 residues. Germline V gene data show CDR1 as SNHLY and CDR2 as FYNNEI. V was clipped by 8 bases and J by 4 bases, with 15 bases between them. The sample taken for sequencing was PBMCs. This clonotype originated in a woman in her thirties or forties in good health and CMV-seronegative. V is TRBV2 and J is TRBJ1-3; weak D call: TRBD1 (5 bases). The CDR3 bases are TGTGCCAGCCTCGGGGGTGACGGCGGAAACACCATATATTTT. Translation: CASLGGDGGNTIYF.